This T cell receptor (beta chain) came from a study of shared T cell receptors in the human thymus. V lost 6 bases and J lost 4, with 19 bases in between. CDR3 size: 15 residues. The germline CDR1 and CDR2 sequences are MNHNY and SVGAGI (reference sequence). Data came from immunoSEQ multiplex PCR; TCRdb stores just in-frame clones and leaves some out. The sample lists almost 550,000 clones, about 80% seen once, with more than 0.01% in the top ten. These data also featured in a second study, about human thymus T cells. From that paper: The people who donated were healthy Finnish babies having corrective surgery for congenital heart defects. Thymus was obtained from resections taken during corrective heart surgery. Use of V and J genes seemed skewed within the thymic and blood repertoires. Related research examined unrelated individuals and reported that their thymic repertoires overlapped highly.

The TCR originated in a boy under two years old with a congenital heart defect. The rearrangement uses TRBV6-6 and TRBJ2-7; D is perhaps TRBD2 (6 bases). Sequenced sample: thymocytes. CDR3 nucleotide sequence: TGTGCCAGCAGCGGGGAGGAGCCGAAGGGGTACGAGCAGTACTTC. Protein sequence: CASSGEEPKGYEQYF.